Listed below are T cell receptor beta chains from one sample, sequenced in a study of T cell clones after liver transplantation. This table comes from immunoSEQ multiplex PCR, and its TCRdb copy is limited to in-frame clones, with some not included. This sample has 25,000 to 40,000 clones, with around 94% found just once. The sample consisted of CD8+ T cells from blood, taken 12 months after liver transplant. All receptors come from a human patient who received a liver transplant. The T cells may partly be graft donor cells. Both conserved end residues are trimmed from each CDR3. The order of the fields is clone size, J gene, V gene, CDR3 protein. Size is stated for part of the rows, as once, few or many counts, or as a class when the clone is expanded.

NA,TRBJ2-1,TRBV15,ATSRGLGQGGGEQF
once,TRBJ1-1,TRBV11-2,AIKMNTEAF
NA,TRBJ2-5,TRBV27,ASSSYRDPYRQETQY
NA,TRBJ1-2,TRBV10-3,AISEGPSPTNYGYT
NA,TRBJ2-7,TRBV5-1,ASSLGGLMALGNEQY
NA,TRBJ2-7,TRBV4-2,ASSQGLAYEQY
NA,TRBJ1-2,TRBV19,ASSIGGADYGYT
NA,TRBJ2-2,TRBV9,ASSFRGLASGKLF
NA,TRBJ2-3,TRBV2,ASRTRAGLSTDTQY
NA,TRBJ1-4,TRBV4-3,ASSQDRVKLF
NA,TRBJ2-7,TRBV12-5,ASLTGSYEQY
NA,TRBJ1-2,TRBV6-1,ASSEASWQIYGYT
NA,TRBJ1-1,TRBV4-1,ASSFERGQRGEAF
NA,TRBJ2-3,TRBV27,ASSPWTSTDTQY
NA,TRBJ1-2,TRBV5-3,ARLGTITPDGYT
NA,TRBJ2-2,TRBV4-3,ASSLDFPGELF
once,TRBJ1-1,TRBV7-2,ASSQDRAEAF
NA,TRBJ1-3,TRBV11-3,ASSLSPPNDIDFSGNTIY
NA,TRBJ1-5,TRBV7-8,ASSSPGHYSNQPQH
NA,TRBJ2-1,TRBV7-6,ASSSDRAPYNEQF
NA,TRBJ2-5,TRBV14,ASSQDFKGRVETQY
NA,TRBJ2-2,TRBV7-9,ASSRPKTGGRPGELF
NA,TRBJ1-1,TRBV4-1,ASSQTGTLTNTEAF
NA,TRBJ2-7,TRBV19,ASTPGQGSYEQY
NA,TRBJ2-4,TRBV2,ASSAPAGLNIQY
NA,TRBJ2-3,TRBV27,ASRPGGARRGTDTQY
NA,TRBJ2-2,TRBV7-9,ASSFLGTNTGELF
NA,TRBJ2-7,TRBV28,ASSWDRDSYEQY
NA,TRBJ2-3,TRBV2,ASSGHERLDTQY
NA,TRBJ1-4,TRBV11-3,ASSLRGRGEKLF
NA,TRBJ2-5,TRBV9,ASSVDNGGRVETQY
NA,TRBJ1-3,TRBV28,ASSGSSGNTIY
NA,TRBJ2-3,TRBV6-4,ASSDVPTDTQY
NA,TRBJ2-7,TRBV28,ASSSGLAGDEQY
NA,TRBJ1-2,TRBV15,ATSTGGGTGFGGYT
NA,TRBJ1-1,TRBV7-2,ASSLWDSEEAF
NA,TRBJ2-2,TRBV4-1,ASSPTGQDTGELF